This TCR beta chain was recovered during a study of OX40 agonist ivuxolimab in advanced cancers. Across the whole study: The patients received agonistic anti-OX40 (CD134) antibody ivuxolimab. Patient treatment consisted of intravenous ivuxolimab administration every 2 weeks at 0.01 to 10 mg/kg. It was permissible to have had prior anti-PD-1, anti-PD-L1 or anti-CTLA-4 therapy, and around 41% had some.

Produced via immunoSEQ multiplex PCR; TCRdb's table is partial and in-frame only. The data contain about 93,000 clones, roughly 94% of them seen just once; the ten biggest clones take up 0.5% to 0.65%. This clone has a handful of counts. The antigen remains unidentified. Whole-study results and caveats: At doses 0.1 to 3.0 mg/kg, CD4+ and CD8+ clones expanded.

This CDR3 has 17 residues. Germline V CDR1 and CDR2: SGHRS, YFSETQ. V shed 0 bases, J shed 0 bases, and the junction held 5 bases outside the gene matches. The chain carries TRBV5-1 and TRBJ2-3; 9 positions match TRBD2. The clonotype originates from an adult with an advanced solid tumor such as melanoma, head and neck, liver or kidney cancer. The input for sequencing was CD4+ or CD8+ T cells sorted from blood, taken in a trial of the OX40 agonist ivuxolimab. CDR3 loop: CASSLGLAGTSTDTQYF. CDR3 DNA sequence: TGCGCCAGCAGCTTGGGGCTAGCGGGGACTAGCACAGATACGCAGTATTTT. Combining the CDR3 with reference TRBV5-1 and TRBJ2-3 gives the whole variable domain KAGVTQTPRYLIKTRGQQVTLSCSPISGHRSVSWYQQTPGQGLQFLFEYFSETQRNKGNFPGRFSGRQFSNSRSEMNVSTLELGDSALYLCASSLGLAGTSTDTQYFGPGTRLTVL.